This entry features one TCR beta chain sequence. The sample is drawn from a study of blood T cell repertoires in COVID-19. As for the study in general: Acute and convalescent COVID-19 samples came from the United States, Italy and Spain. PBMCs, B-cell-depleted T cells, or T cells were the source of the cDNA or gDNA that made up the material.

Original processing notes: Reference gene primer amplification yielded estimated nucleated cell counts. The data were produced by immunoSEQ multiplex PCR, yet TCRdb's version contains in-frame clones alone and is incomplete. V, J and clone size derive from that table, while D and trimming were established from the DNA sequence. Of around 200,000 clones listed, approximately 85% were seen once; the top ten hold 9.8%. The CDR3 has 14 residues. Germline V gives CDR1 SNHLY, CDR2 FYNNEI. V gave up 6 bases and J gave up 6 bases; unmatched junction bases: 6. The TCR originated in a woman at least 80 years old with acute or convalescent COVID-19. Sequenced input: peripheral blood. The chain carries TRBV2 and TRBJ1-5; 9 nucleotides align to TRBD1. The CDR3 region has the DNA TGTGCCAGCAGCCCACAGGGGGCAGGTCAGCCCCAGCATTTT. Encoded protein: CASSPQGAGQPQHF. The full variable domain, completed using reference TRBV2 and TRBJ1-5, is EPEVTQTPSHQVTQMGQEVILRCVPISNHLYFYWYRQILGQKVEFLVSFYNNEISEKSEIFDDQFSVERPDGSNFTLKIRSTKLEDSAMYFCASSPQGAGQPQHFGDGTRLSIL.